A selection of T cell receptor beta chains follows, all from one sample in a study of control samples from healthy donors and cancer patients. Sequencing was performed with immunoSEQ multiplex PCR; in TCRdb, only in-frame clones are kept and a portion is missing. This table holds some 89,000 clones, more than 75% found once. Sequencing was done on a sample of blood. These receptors all stem from a woman aged 40-49 years in good health. Each CDR3 is given with its conserved first and last residue. The D gene is left open where the match is weak. For some rows the clone size is stated as once, few or many, or as a class when expanded; others skip it.

clone_size j_call d_call v_call cdr3_aa cdr3_nt
few TRBJ2-3 NA TRBV29-1 CSVLTSRNPDTQYF TGCAGCGTTCTAACTAGTCGGAATCCAGATACGCAGTATTTT
NA TRBJ2-7 NA TRBV30 CAWSEPGPYEQYF TGTGCCTGGAGTGAACCGGGACCATACGAGCAGTACTTC
NA TRBJ2-3 NA TRBV7-2 CASTRLGSTDTQYF TGTGCCAGCACACGTCTAGGGAGCACAGATACGCAGTATTTT
NA TRBJ2-5 TRBD2 TRBV15 CATSRDPGLAGVETQYF TGTGCCACCAGCAGAGATCCCGGACTAGCGGGGGTAGAGACCCAGTACTTC
NA TRBJ1-4 TRBD1 TRBV29-1 CSVETGEGNEKLFF TGCAGCGTCGAGACAGGGGAGGGTAATGAAAAACTGTTTTTT
NA TRBJ1-2 NA TRBV29-1 CSAGTLVDGYTF TGCAGCGCCGGGACACTAGTAGATGGCTACACCTTC
NA TRBJ1-1 NA TRBV27 CASRPRSSTEAFF TGTGCCAGCAGGCCCCGCAGCAGCACTGAAGCTTTCTTT
NA TRBJ1-1 TRBD1 TRBV15 CATSSRQGMNTEAFF TGTGCCACCAGCAGTAGACAGGGAATGAACACTGAAGCTTTCTTT
NA TRBJ2-3 TRBD2 TRBV7-2 CASSSSGGTDTQYF TGTGCCAGCAGTTCTAGCGGGGGCACAGATACGCAGTATTTT
NA TRBJ1-1 NA TRBV29-1 CSVEERGNEAFF TGCAGCGTTGAAGAGCGCGGGAATGAGGCTTTCTTT
NA TRBJ1-2 NA TRBV21-1 CASSKGTDTYGYTF TGTGCCAGCAGCAAAGGAACGGACACCTATGGCTACACCTTC
NA TRBJ2-2 NA TRBV5-5 CASSTPGAGELFF TGTGCCAGCAGCACCCCGGGCGCCGGGGAGCTGTTTTTT
NA TRBJ2-3 TRBD2 TRBV6-5 CASSYVAGESTDTQYF TGTGCCAGCAGTTACGTCGCGGGGGAGAGCACAGATACGCAGTATTTT
NA TRBJ2-1 NA TRBV13 CASSLAGDYNEQFF TGTGCCAGCAGCTTAGCGGGGGATTACAATGAGCAGTTCTTC
NA TRBJ2-7 NA TRBV14 CASSQAGLIEQYF TGTGCCAGCAGCCAAGCGGGATTAATCGAGCAGTACTTC
NA TRBJ2-7 TRBD2 TRBV11-3 CASSLVFSGAYEQYF TGTGCCAGCAGCTTGGTCTTTAGCGGGGCCTACGAGCAGTACTTC
NA TRBJ1-5 NA TRBV6-2/TRBV6-3 CASSYPGNWNQPQHF TGTGCCAGCAGCTATCCAGGGAATTGGAATCAGCCCCAGCATTTT
NA TRBJ2-6 NA TRBV5-1 CASSLDGLLSSGANVLTF TGCGCCAGCAGCTTGGACGGACTACTCAGCTCTGGGGCCAACGTCCTGACTTTC
NA TRBJ2-3 TRBD2 TRBV5-4 CASSLETSGGAGDTQYF TGTGCCAGCAGCCTAGAAACTAGCGGGGGGGCTGGAGATACGCAGTATTTT
few TRBJ1-2 NA TRBV7-2 CASSFGGTTSGYTF TGTGCCAGCAGCTTCGGGGGGACAACCTCGGGCTACACCTTC
NA TRBJ1-2 NA TRBV27 CASWGPGYHSENYGYTF TGTGCCAGCTGGGGACCGGGATATCACTCGGAAAACTATGGCTACACCTTC
NA TRBJ1-2 TRBD1 TRBV24-1 CATSDRTGGSANYGYTF TGTGCCACCAGTGATCGGACAGGGGGCTCGGCTAACTATGGCTACACCTTC
few TRBJ2-7 NA TRBV10-3 CAISQDLSYEQYF TGTGCCATCAGTCAAGACCTCTCCTACGAGCAGTACTTC
NA TRBJ1-5 NA TRBV6-5 CASSIGQPNQPQHF TGTGCCAGCAGTATAGGACAGCCGAATCAGCCCCAGCATTTT
NA TRBJ2-7 NA TRBV4-2 CASSRGVGTDSYEQYF TGTGCCAGCAGCCGGGGGGTTGGGACTGATTCCTACGAGCAGTACTTC
NA TRBJ2-1 NA TRBV29-1 CSVRREQRNEQFF TGCAGCGTCCGCCGGGAACAGCGAAATGAGCAGTTCTTC
few TRBJ1-2 NA TRBV2 CASSDGNWDGYTF TGTGCCAGCAGTGACGGTAATTGGGATGGCTACACCTTC
NA TRBJ1-1 NA TRBV12-2 CASRLLGQPGERTEAFF TGTGCAAGTCGCTTATTGGGACAGCCAGGGGAGAGGACTGAAGCTTTCTTT
NA TRBJ2-7 NA TRBV18 CASSPAGDEQYF TGTGCCAGCTCACCAGCAGGGGACGAGCAGTACTTT
NA TRBJ2-7 TRBD2 TRBV5-4 CASSSGLAGGQQYF TGTGCCAGCAGCTCTGGACTAGCGGGGGGCCAGCAGTACTTC
NA TRBJ2-7 TRBD2 TRBV9 CASSVQAGAVYEQYF TGTGCCAGCAGCGTCCAAGCGGGGGCGGTCTACGAGCAGTACTTC
few TRBJ1-1 NA TRBV4-1 CASSLQGVRTEAFF TGCGCCAGCAGCCTTCAGGGAGTAAGGACTGAAGCTTTCTTT
NA TRBJ2-7 NA TRBV4-3 CASSQDSGREQYF TGCGCCAGCAGCCAAGATTCCGGGCGCGAGCAGTACTTC
NA TRBJ2-1 NA TRBV15 CATGWSYNEQFF TGTGCCACCGGCTGGAGCTACAATGAGCAGTTCTTC
once TRBJ1-4 NA TRBV30 CAWSRGGTNEKLFF TGTGCCTGGAGTAGGGGAGGAACTAATGAAAAACTGTTTTTT
NA TRBJ1-2 NA TRBV4-1 CASSPPGRGGYTF TGCGCCAGCAGCCCCCCCGGCAGGGGTGGCTACACCTTC
NA TRBJ1-1 NA TRBV7-2 CASSLVAAGGGTNTEAFF TGTGCCAGCAGCTTAGTTGCGGCGGGTGGGGGAACGAACACTGAAGCTTTCTTT
NA TRBJ2-1 NA TRBV7-3 CASSLERASYNEQFF TGTGCCAGCAGCTTGGAGAGGGCAAGCTACAATGAGCAGTTCTTC
NA TRBJ2-1 NA TRBV15 CATSRDTGYEQFF TGTGCCACCAGCAGAGATACAGGCTATGAGCAGTTCTTC
NA TRBJ2-1 NA TRBV4-1 CASSQGGEQFF TGCGCCAGCAGCCAAGGTGGTGAGCAGTTCTTC
NA TRBJ1-1 NA TRBV3-1/TRBV3-2 CASSHLGATEAFF TGTGCCAGCAGCCATTTGGGAGCCACTGAAGCTTTCTTT
NA TRBJ2-6 NA TRBV5-4 CASSLGSGGVGANVLTF TGTGCCAGCAGCTTGGGTAGTGGGGGAGTAGGGGCCAACGTCCTGACTTTC
NA TRBJ1-4 NA TRBV5-8 CASSLVGAYNEKLFF TGTGCCAGCAGCTTGGTAGGGGCCTATAATGAAAAACTGTTTTTT
NA TRBJ1-1 TRBD1 TRBV5-1 CASSWGTGETEAFF TGCGCCAGCAGCTGGGGGACAGGGGAGACTGAAGCTTTCTTT
NA TRBJ1-2 NA TRBV19 CASSSQGYSGYGYTF TGTGCCAGTAGTAGCCAGGGGTATTCTGGCTATGGCTACACCTTC
NA TRBJ2-3 TRBD2 TRBV7-9 CASRGGRTDTQYF TGTGCCAGCCGGGGGGGCCGCACAGATACGCAGTATTTT